Detailed here is one T cell receptor beta chain. Antigen: not known. Both 60 Vbeta primers and 13 Jbeta primers went into the PCR. TCRdb's copy holds only in-frame clones and misses some; the assay was immunoSEQ multiplex PCR. The sample lists roughly 120,000 clones, about 85% occurring once. The CDR3 length is 13 residues. CDR1 SGHAT and CDR2 FQDESV come from the germline V gene (reference sequence). J was trimmed by 7 bases and V by 6 bases; bases with no gene match: 8. The sample originates from a study of cytomegalovirus exposure and HLA in healthy donors. Study summary: For the 300 to 450 genotyped donors, 75% to 90% fell within the Caucasian-associated ancestry cluster. Study findings and constraints: Overall, approximately 180 TCR beta chains were annotated as cytomegalovirus-associated. While the bulk of TCR sequences proved rare, some public TCRs turned up in many donors. Reportedly, HLA-A and HLA-B alleles of most subjects were accurately predicted from TCR beta.

The sequencing sample was made of PBMCs. This chain joins TRBV11-1 and TRBJ1-2; 7 positions match TRBD1. The receptor was derived from a man over 45 in good health and CMV-seronegative. The CDR3: CASSPSGTAGYTF. The CDR3 nucleotides read TGTGCCAGCAGTCCCTCCGGGACAGCTGGCTACACCTTC.